The T cell receptor (beta chain) described here comes from a study of Ad26.COV2.S vaccination and SARS-CoV-2 variants. Note on this clone: What it recognizes is unknown.

Stated treatment: around 19 received Ad26.COV2.S at low or high dose, single or two shots; roughly five received placebo; per-sample allocation not given. Sampling happened 63 days after the first vaccine or placebo injection. Donation came from an adult in Boston who was aged 18-55 years. It was Wuhan-strain SARS-CoV-2 spike that the Ad26 vaccine vector expressed. Sequencing was performed with immunoSEQ multiplex PCR; in TCRdb, only in-frame clones are kept and a portion is missing. The table lists around 250,000 clones, around 87% of them singletons, with less than 3.5% in the top ten. The V end lost 1 base, the J end lost 1 base, and 1 base lay between the germline ends. The germline CDR1 and CDR2 sequences are LGHDT and YNNKEL (reference sequence). The CDR3 runs 12 residues. The study's findings and limits: Recipients of vaccine and of placebo showed similar breadth of their non-spike TCR repertoires. Those who received the vaccine showed greater spike-specific TCR breadth than those given placebo.

The rearrangement uses TRBV3-1 (or the pseudogene TRBV3-2) and TRBJ2-5; D is unresolved. The receptor's source is a person between 18 and 65 years old who received the Ad26.COV2.S COVID-19 vaccine or a placebo. Sequences were derived from peripheral blood, sampled in a trial of Ad26.COV2.S vaccine versus placebo. CDR3 loop: CASSQGQETQYF. The CDR3 DNA is TGTGCCAGCAGCCAAGGCCAAGAGACCCAGTACTTC.